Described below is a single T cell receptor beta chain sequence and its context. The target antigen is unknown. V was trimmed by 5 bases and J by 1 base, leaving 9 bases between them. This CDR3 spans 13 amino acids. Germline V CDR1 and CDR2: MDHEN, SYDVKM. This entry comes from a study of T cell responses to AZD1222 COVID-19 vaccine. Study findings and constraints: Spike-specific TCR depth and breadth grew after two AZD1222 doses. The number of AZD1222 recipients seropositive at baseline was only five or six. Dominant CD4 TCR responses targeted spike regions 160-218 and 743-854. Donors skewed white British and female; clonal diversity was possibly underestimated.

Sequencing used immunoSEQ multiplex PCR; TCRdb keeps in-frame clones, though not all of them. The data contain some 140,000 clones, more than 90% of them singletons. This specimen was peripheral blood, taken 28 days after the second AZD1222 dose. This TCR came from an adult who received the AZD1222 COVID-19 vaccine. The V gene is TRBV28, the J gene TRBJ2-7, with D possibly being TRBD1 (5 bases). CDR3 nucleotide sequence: TGTGCCAGCAGTCTTCAGGGATCCTACGAGCAGTACGTC. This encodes CASSLQGSYEQYV.